This T cell receptor beta chain was captured in a study of T cells in Graves' hyperthyroidism and ophthalmopathy. Study-wide context: It was at initial diagnosis, before any treatment, that peripheral blood was collected. Findings of the study overall: The majority of expanded thyroid clonotypes above 0.001 also appeared in blood.

RNA transcripts served as the template for amplifying TCR beta CDR3 regions. An initial round of RT-PCR targeting the TCR CDR3 relied on the HTBI primer set. Via MiXCR, TCRdb re-called the multiplex PCR reads, giving one row per CDR3 protein. The sample contains some 420,000 distinct CDR3 sequences, roughly 13% of which appear only once. Points on this clonotype: The antigen is unknown. A read error may explain this, as a much larger clone is one base away.

Patients having uncontrolled infection, another autoimmune disease, pregnancy or lactation were not included. Thyroid ultrasound, orbital computed tomography, clinical symptoms, and serum thyroxine and TRAb underpinned diagnoses. Trimming left V 8 bases short and J 5 bases short, with 18 bases between. In germline, CDR1 is PRHDT, CDR2 FYEKMQ (reference sequence). This CDR3 contains 14 residues. Sequenced: blood. The chain joins TRBV13 to TRBJ2-5; the D gene is possibly TRBD1 (5 bases). The receptor comes from a woman aged 18 to 35 with Graves' hyperthyroidism. In DNA, the CDR3 is TGTGCCAGCGGCGTAGGAACAGGCTGGGAGACCCAGTACTTC. Protein product: CASGVGTGWETQYF.